The clone carrying this T cell receptor beta chain was observed at least ten times. Its antigen is undetermined. The record originates from a study of metastatic and nonmetastatic thyroid tumors. Across the study: Malignant thyroid and benign thyroid patients provided blood and tumor or nodule tissue whose repertoires were compared. Findings of the study overall: Significantly greater TCR beta diversity was reportedly found in malignant thyroid tumors than in benign nodules (in blood and tumor).

Original methodology: The study's classifier, a distant-metastasis tool for papillary thyroid cancer, was built using CDR3 differences across clinicopathological groups. Using MiXCR, TCRdb re-called clones from the PCR reads. TCRdb, not the original authors, processed these V and J calls. The sample includes tens of thousands of clones, roughly 15% of them seen just once. Until they underwent thyroid surgery, no patient had received any treatment. The CDR3 is 13 residues long. Germline values: CDR1 SNHLY, CDR2 FYNNEI. V was clipped by 8 bases and J by 7 bases, with 15 bases between them. The sample comprised blood. V and J are TRBV2 and TRBJ2-1, with D tentatively TRBD1 (6 bases). The receptor was isolated from a male donor with papillary thyroid cancer or a benign thyroid nodule (not recorded which). Some clones in this sample may be carry-over from other donors' samples. CDR3 in amino acids: CASGRGQGNEQFF. CDR3 sequence (DNA): TGTGCCAGCGGAAGGGGCCAGGGGAATGAGCAGTTCTTC.